These 19 T cell receptor beta chains came from one sample sequenced in a study of control samples from healthy donors and cancer patients. TCRdb's table, derived via immunoSEQ multiplex PCR, lists solely in-frame clones and lacks some. The sample records 150,000 to 200,000 clones, roughly 94% being singletons. The sequencing input was blood. The receptor source for this set is a woman aged 40 to 50 in good health.

The chain uses TRBV6-2 or TRBV6-3 and TRBJ2-5; D uncertain. The germline CDR1 and CDR2 sequences are MNHEY and SVGEGT. Trimming removed 2 bases at V and 5 bases at J, with 9 bases between. The length of the CDR3 is 13 residues. CDR3 sequence reads: CASSYPGRETQYF. Written as DNA, the CDR3 is TGTGCCAGCAGTTACCCGGGTCGGGAGACCCAGTACTTC.

The chain employs TRBV6-2 or TRBV6-3 and TRBJ1-3; perhaps TRBD1 as D (6 bases). This CDR3 has 15 amino acids. The V and J ends lost 6 bases and 0 bases respectively, with 12 bases between them. CDR1 is MNHEY and CDR2 is SVGEGT in the germline V gene. CDR3 coding DNA: TGTGCCAGCAGCTCACAGGGAATCTCTGGAAACACCATATATTTT. Encoded protein: CASSSQGISGNTIYF.

The chain is built from TRBV7-6 and TRBJ2-7; D may be TRBD1 or TRBD2 (5 bases each). CDR3 length: 15 residues. Trimming took 1 base from V and 0 from J, leaving 10 bases between them. Looked up from germline, CDR1 is SGHVS and CDR2 is FNYEAQ. The CDR3 sequence: CASSLVAGSSYEQYF. The DNA of the CDR3 is TGTGCCAGCAGCTTAGTGGCAGGGAGCTCCTACGAGCAGTACTTC.

This chain connects TRBV5-6 to TRBJ2-3; weak D call: TRBD2 (6 bases). Germline-derived CDR1 and CDR2 are SGHDT and YYEEEE. This CDR3 has 14 amino acids. V was clipped by 3 bases and J by 5 bases, with 13 bases between them. CDR3 protein: CASSSGLGGDTQYF. Written as DNA, the CDR3 is TGTGCCAGCAGCTCGGGACTTGGCGGAGATACGCAGTATTTT.

The V and J genes are TRBV11-2 and TRBJ1-6; 10 bases align to TRBD1. Per the germline V gene, CDR1 is SGHAT and CDR2 is FQNNGV. Trimming removed 5 bases from V and 11 bases from J; junction bases left unmatched: 6. CDR3 length: 14 amino acids. This chain's CDR3 is CASSPGTGVAPLHF. In nucleotides, the CDR3 is TGTGCCAGCAGCCCCGGGACAGGGGTAGCACCCCTCCACTTT.

This chain's CDR3 is CAISESRAYEQYF. The CDR3 nucleotides read TGTGCCATCAGTGAGTCGAGGGCGTACGAGCAGTACTTC. V usage is TRBV10-3 and J usage is TRBJ2-7, with D perhaps TRBD2 (5 bases). The CDR3 contains 13 residues. Germline lookup yields CDR1 ENHRY and CDR2 SYGVKD. V shed 0 bases and J shed 4 bases, with 7 bases lying between them.

The chain combines TRBV18 with TRBJ2-4; no definite D call. There are 13 residues in the CDR3. V was pared by 6 bases and J by 9 bases, with 15 bases between. CDR1 KGHSH and CDR2 LQKENI come from the germline V gene. CDR3 nucleotide sequence: TGTGCCAGCTCCGCGGAAGAAAGCACCATTCAGTACTTC. This sequence encodes CASSAEESTIQYF.

The J gene is TRBJ2-2, the V gene TRBV9, with 14 bases lining up with TRBD2. Germline V lookup: CDR1 SGDLS, CDR2 YYNGEE. CDR3 length: 16 residues. J was trimmed by 4 bases and V by 2 bases; bases with no gene match: 1. The CDR3 bases are TGTGCCAGCAGCGTGGGACTAGCGGGGGCCACCGGGGAGCTGTTTTTT. Translating gives CASSVGLAGATGELFF.

The chain carries TRBV7-9 and TRBJ2-7, with D maybe TRBD1 (6 bases). Trimming took 4 bases from V and 0 from J, leaving 13 bases between them. Germline CDR1 reads SEHNR; CDR2 reads FQNEAQ (reference sequence). The CDR3 sequence is 15 residues long. Here the CDR3 DNA reads TGTGCCAGCAGCTATCCCGGGACAAGCTCCTACGAGCAGTACTTC. It codes for CASSYPGTSSYEQYF. Looking up the rest from reference TRBV7-9 and TRBJ2-7 gives the full variable domain: DTGVSQNPRHKITKRGQNVTFRCDPISEHNRLYWYRQTLGQGPEFLTYFQNEAQLEKSRLLSDRFSAERPKGSFSTLEIQRTEQGDSAMYLCASSYPGTSSYEQYFGPGTRLTVT.

This chain joins TRBV29-1 and TRBJ2-7; 8 positions match TRBD1. The CDR3 contains 12 residues. V lost 7 bases and J lost 2; bases outside the gene matches: 4. CDR1 and CDR2 from the germline V gene are SQVTM and ANQGSEA. Here the CDR3 DNA reads TGCAGCGCTGGGACAGGAGCCTACGAGCAGTACTTC. It translates to CSAGTGAYEQYF.

This clone has just a few counts. The chain is built from TRBV5-1 and TRBJ2-7; TRBD2 matches at 9 bases. Trimming cost V 0 bases and J 0 bases; bases outside gene matches: 4. This CDR3 contains 16 residues. In germline, CDR1 is SGHRS, CDR2 YFSETQ. The CDR3 nucleotides read TGCGCCAGCAGCTTGGACGGCGGGGGGGTCTCCTACGAGCAGTACTTC. Its protein is CASSLDGGGVSYEQYF. Full variable domain (rest looked up from reference TRBV5-1 and TRBJ2-7): KAGVTQTPRYLIKTRGQQVTLSCSPISGHRSVSWYQQTPGQGLQFLFEYFSETQRNKGNFPGRFSGRQFSNSRSEMNVSTLELGDSALYLCASSLDGGGVSYEQYFGPGTRLTVT.

V usage is TRBV11-2 and J usage is TRBJ1-2, with a possible D match to TRBD1 (5 bases). CDR1 SGHAT and CDR2 FQNNGV come from the germline V gene. This CDR3 is 14 amino acids long. V was shortened by 4 bases and J by 5 bases, with 14 bases between the two germline ends. CDR3 residues: CASSSPGRLYGYTF. CDR3 bases: TGTGCCAGCAGCTCCCCGGGACGGCTATATGGCTACACCTTC.

V gene TRBV6-5 combines with J gene TRBJ2-1, with D possibly called TRBD1 or TRBD2 (6 bases each). Between the trimmed V and J ends, which lost 4 bases and 4 bases, there was a span of 17 bases. Germline V gene lookup returns CDR1 MNHEY and CDR2 SVGAGI. The CDR3 runs to 16 residues. CDR3 region: CASSSDGGLMYNEQFF. For the CDR3, the DNA is TGTGCCAGCAGTTCGGACGGGGGCCTTATGTACAATGAGCAGTTCTTC.

The chain has TRBV6-5 and TRBJ1-3; D may be TRBD1 (5 bases). CDR3 length equals 12 residues. The germline CDR1 and CDR2 sequences are MNHEY and SVGAGI. The germline V and J ends were trimmed by 6 bases and 13 bases, with 16 bases remaining between them. CDR3 protein: CASSDDRRGIYF. CDR3 in DNA: TGTGCCAGCAGCGATGACCGACGGGGGATATATTTT.

The V gene is TRBV7-2, the J gene TRBJ1-3; 8 bases align to TRBD1. V trimming: 5 bases; J trimming: 4 bases; junction bases outside the gene matches: 10. From germline, CDR1 is SGHTA and CDR2 FQGNSA. The CDR3 is 16 amino acids. For the CDR3, the DNA is TGTGCCAGCAGCCCAAACCAGGGGGCATCAGGAAACACCATATATTTT. Translated: CASSPNQGASGNTIYF.

This rearrangement joins TRBV2 to TRBJ1-2; D perhaps matches TRBD1 (5 bases). CDR1 is SNHLY and CDR2 is FYNNEI in the germline V gene. Deletions cut 4 bases from V and 7 bases from J, with 13 bases between. CDR3 size: 13 residues. CDR3 nucleotide sequence: TGTGCCAGCAGTGCAGGGCCTAGGACTGGCTACACCTTC. This sequence encodes CASSAGPRTGYTF.

The V gene is TRBV3-1 (or the pseudogene TRBV3-2), the J gene TRBJ1-2, with 8 bases aligning to TRBD1. Germline V gene lookup returns CDR1 LGHDT and CDR2 YNNKEL (reference sequence). V lost 1 base, J lost 4 bases, and 11 bases stayed unmatched. This CDR3 is built from 17 residues. The CDR3, as DNA: TGTGCCAGCAGCCAAGGCCCGTCCTCTACAGGGGGCTATGGCTACACCTTC. Translated, it gives CASSQGPSSTGGYGYTF.

The V and J genes are TRBV10-3 and TRBJ1-3; 7 bases map to TRBD1. Germline CDR1 reads ENHRY; CDR2 reads SYGVKD. The CDR3 runs 15 residues. Germline trimming cut 4 bases from V and 0 bases from J; bases unmatched to any gene: 3. CDR3 protein: CAISVRDSSGNTIYF. For the CDR3, the DNA is TGTGCCATCAGTGTCCGGGACAGCTCTGGAAACACCATATATTTT.

J is TRBJ2-1 and V is TRBV5-4; the D call may be TRBD1 or TRBD2 (6 bases each). CDR3 size: 16 residues. Trimming left V 2 bases short and J 0 bases short, with 12 bases between. Germline V CDR1 and CDR2: SGHNT, YYREEE (reference sequence). The CDR3 protein is CASSLGGLPSYNEQFF. The DNA for the CDR3 is TGTGCCAGCAGCTTAGGGGGGCTACCCTCCTACAATGAGCAGTTCTTC.